These T cell receptor beta chains were read from a single sample in a study of siplizumab effects on memory and regulatory T cells. The table came from immunoSEQ multiplex PCR; TCRdb's copy has only in-frame clones and leaves some out. The sample shows about 48,000 clones, about 88% of them seen only once. The sample comprised naive CD8+ T cells sorted from blood. The receptors derive from a human donor in good health. Both conserved end residues are part of each CDR3. Each record gives: D gene, clone size, V gene, J gene, CDR3 DNA, CDR3 protein. A D gene is named only where the DNA matches it firmly. Clone size is not always given. Where it is, it says once, few, many or a class for expanded clones.

d_gene: -
abundance: once
v_gene: TRBV5-1
j_gene: TRBJ1-3
CDR3nt: TGCGCCAGCAGCCTGGATATCGGCTCTGGAAACACCATATATTTT
CDR3aa: CASSLDIGSGNTIYF

d_gene: -
abundance: -
v_gene: TRBV27
j_gene: TRBJ1-5
CDR3nt: TGTGCCAGCAGTTTAGGTAGCAATCAGCCCCAGCATTTT
CDR3aa: CASSLGSNQPQHF

d_gene: TRBD2
abundance: -
v_gene: TRBV15
j_gene: TRBJ2-1
CDR3nt: TGTGCCACCAGCACCGGACTAGCGGGCCCATTATACAATGAGCAGTTCTTC
CDR3aa: CATSTGLAGPLYNEQFF

d_gene: TRBD2
abundance: -
v_gene: TRBV6-1
j_gene: TRBJ2-3
CDR3nt: TGTGCCAGCAGTGAACTTCCCCCCTTAGCGGGATTGGCAGATACGCAGTATTTT
CDR3aa: CASSELPPLAGLADTQYF

d_gene: -
abundance: few
v_gene: TRBV19
j_gene: TRBJ2-7
CDR3nt: TGTGCCAGTAGTATGGGCAGCTCCAGCGAGCAGTACTTC
CDR3aa: CASSMGSSSEQYF

d_gene: TRBD2
abundance: -
v_gene: TRBV27
j_gene: TRBJ2-7
CDR3nt: TGTGCCAGCAGTTCACTCGGACTAGCGGGAGGGTCCTACGAGCAGTACTTC
CDR3aa: CASSSLGLAGGSYEQYF

d_gene: TRBD1
abundance: -
v_gene: TRBV19
j_gene: TRBJ1-1
CDR3nt: TGTGCCAGCGGACAGGTAGAGGCTGAAGCTTTCTTT
CDR3aa: CASGQVEAEAFF

d_gene: TRBD1
abundance: -
v_gene: TRBV7-9
j_gene: TRBJ1-6
CDR3nt: TGTGCCAGCAGCCACCGGGACAGGCTTTATTCACCCCTCCACTTT
CDR3aa: CASSHRDRLYSPLHF

d_gene: TRBD1
abundance: -
v_gene: TRBV11-2
j_gene: TRBJ2-2
CDR3nt: TGTGCCAGCAGCACCGGACAGGGGGCCACACCGAACACCGGGGAGCTGTTTTTT
CDR3aa: CASSTGQGATPNTGELFF

d_gene: TRBD1
abundance: -
v_gene: TRBV19
j_gene: TRBJ2-3
CDR3nt: TGTGCCAGTAGAGGACAGGGGGCTGTGGTTGAGTATTTT
CDR3aa: CASRGQGAVVEYF

d_gene: -
abundance: -
v_gene: TRBV9
j_gene: TRBJ2-3
CDR3nt: TGTGCCAGCAGCGTAGAAGGCGGGCGCACAGATACGCAGTATTTT
CDR3aa: CASSVEGGRTDTQYF

d_gene: -
abundance: few
v_gene: TRBV7-9
j_gene: TRBJ2-7
CDR3nt: TGTGCCAGCAGCTTAGCGCGGATCGAGCAGTACTTC
CDR3aa: CASSLARIEQYF

d_gene: -
abundance: -
v_gene: TRBV2
j_gene: TRBJ2-7
CDR3nt: TGTGCCAGCAGTCTACCGGAGGGCACCACCTACGAGCAGTACTTC
CDR3aa: CASSLPEGTTYEQYF

d_gene: -
abundance: -
v_gene: TRBV19
j_gene: TRBJ1-1
CDR3nt: TGTGCCAGTAGTATAAGGCAGGGGATAATGAACACTGAAGCTTTCTTT
CDR3aa: CASSIRQGIMNTEAFF

d_gene: -
abundance: -
v_gene: TRBV5-1
j_gene: TRBJ1-1
CDR3nt: TGCGCCAGCAGCTTTTTTGGGAACACTGAAGCTTTCTTT
CDR3aa: CASSFFGNTEAFF

d_gene: -
abundance: -
v_gene: TRBV7-9
j_gene: TRBJ2-7
CDR3nt: TGTGCCAGCAGCAGCCCCGTAGGGCTAGCGTTCGACGAGCAGTACTTC
CDR3aa: CASSSPVGLAFDEQYF

d_gene: -
abundance: -
v_gene: TRBV27
j_gene: TRBJ1-5
CDR3nt: TGTGCCAGCAGTTGGGGGGGGACTCAGCCCCAGCATTTT
CDR3aa: CASSWGGTQPQHF

d_gene: -
abundance: -
v_gene: TRBV7-9
j_gene: TRBJ1-5
CDR3nt: TGTGCCAGCAGCTCCTACGCCAGGGACGGCCAGCCCCAGCATTTT
CDR3aa: CASSSYARDGQPQHF

d_gene: -
abundance: -
v_gene: TRBV4-2
j_gene: TRBJ1-2
CDR3nt: TGTGCCAGCAGCCAAGATCCCCCCCAGGGACTGAACTATGGCTACACCTTC
CDR3aa: CASSQDPPQGLNYGYTF

d_gene: TRBD2
abundance: -
v_gene: TRBV4-1
j_gene: TRBJ2-3
CDR3nt: TGCGCCAGCAGCCAAGGACTAGCAACAGATACGCAGTATTTT
CDR3aa: CASSQGLATDTQYF

d_gene: -
abundance: -
v_gene: TRBV4-2
j_gene: TRBJ1-5
CDR3nt: TGTGCCAGCAGCCAGGCGGGGATTCTTTCCGGGGGCAATCAGCCCCAGCATTTT
CDR3aa: CASSQAGILSGGNQPQHF

d_gene: TRBD2
abundance: -
v_gene: TRBV9
j_gene: TRBJ2-1
CDR3nt: TGTGCCAGCAGCTCTAGCGGGAATGAGCAGTTCTTC
CDR3aa: CASSSSGNEQFF

d_gene: -
abundance: -
v_gene: TRBV29-1
j_gene: TRBJ2-2
CDR3nt: TGCAGCGTTGAAGATCTCGGGGAGCTGTTTTTT
CDR3aa: CSVEDLGELFF

d_gene: -
abundance: -
v_gene: TRBV7-9
j_gene: TRBJ2-1
CDR3nt: TGTGCCAGCAGCTTGGGACCCCAGGGCAACAATGAGCAGTTCTTC
CDR3aa: CASSLGPQGNNEQFF